This T cell receptor beta chain emerged from a study of cytomegalovirus exposure and HLA in healthy donors (dated by TCRdb to the late 2010s). General notes on the study: An earlier analysis of some 620 of the donors reported 250 to 350 Gb of sequence data and 95 million to 120 million unique TCR beta sequences obtained from about 179 million T cells. HLA typing covered class I and class II loci at four-digit resolution. The number of typed donors differed by locus: 629-630 for A, B, C, DRB1 and DQB1; approximately 520 for DQA1; approximately 610 for DPA1; and around 450 for DPB1. The study profiled the T cell repertoires of 500 to 800 subjects by immunosequencing and related them to cytomegalovirus serostatus. Every discovery cohort repertoire had been produced on one sequencing platform. To predict cytomegalovirus infection status, the study brought together high-throughput TCR immunosequencing, statistical association of individual TCRs with disease status, and machine learning. Donor age, sex, ethnicity and CMV serostatus were compiled alongside the repertoire data. The later analysis used no new phenotypic data to find candidate immune exposures, relying instead on TCR beta sequences and their occurrence across donors. Besides the first cohort of 500 to 700 subjects, a separate validation cohort made up of 120 different subjects was used. Among the roughly 400 genotyped donors, 75% to 90% belonged to the genetic ancestry cluster associated with self-reported Caucasian donors. Because of strong linkage in the cohort, four to six DR-DQ haplotypes were treated as single units for association and clustering. The aim of the study was to test whether cataloging public T cell receptors could identify signatures of past pathogen exposure. About 320 gigabases of sequencing data and approximately 93 million unique TCR sequences were included in an early release covering several hundred HLA-typed donors. Among a few hundred genotyped donors of the cohort, an average of around 240,000 unique TCR beta nucleotide sequences were sequenced per donor, roughly 18% of them non-productive. To study patterns of TCR occurrence, a later analysis re-analyzed previously published TCR beta repertoires from more than 550 donors and added high-resolution HLA genotyping. To decide whether each TCR beta V gene segment behaved as functional or pseudogenic, an earlier analysis of several hundred of the donors relied on high-throughput TCR beta sequencing. A later genetic analysis used genome-wide SNP genotypes for about three fifths of the 666 donors, treating that subset as a discovery cohort. Broad study findings and their caveats: Some IMGT-functional V segments, including TRBV6-2 and TRBV6-3, could not be distinguished by the 87-base-pair reads and were therefore excluded. In a later analysis, the rate of TCR association differed among HLA loci, with DRB1 alleles having the most associated TCRs and HLA-C alleles having the fewest. A further reported finding was that TCR beta sequences accurately predicted the HLA-A and HLA-B alleles for most subjects in the first cohort. The cohort was sequenced for TCR beta chains only, and without alpha or paired-chain data the features that could be detected were limited. Linkage disequilibrium might explain the correlated functional status among segregating V segments, but an unknown experimental factor could not be ruled out. When HLA alleles, especially DR and DQ, strongly co-occurred, attributing TCR associations to individual alleles was difficult. Most TCR sequences were observed very rarely across donors, whereas some public TCRs were present in many individuals. A later analysis reported that several top co-occurrence clusters appeared linked to parvovirus B19, influenza, CMV and Epstein-Barr virus. The sequencing pipeline was judged likely to have produced a cluster of highly shared sequence variants as a technical artifact. Most CMV-associated TCR beta chains appeared to be HLA-restricted in a later analysis, and the HLA associations seemed to be driven largely by CMV exposure. A total of 150 or so TCR beta chains were listed by the study as associated with cytomegalovirus. Immune exposure information for the cohort was limited to CMV serostatus. HLA typing was unavailable for some donors at each locus, so association tests used only the typed subset. An association between a missense DCLRE1C variant and V-gene and J-gene trimming of TCR beta chains was found in a later genetic analysis and replicated in an independent cohort. Because counts were too low, about 17 rarely observed V segments, including chromosome 9 orphons, were excluded from the earlier analysis of 587 of the donors. The classifier was reported to diagnose cytomegalovirus status with high specificity and sensitivity in both the original cohort and the validation cohort. At a false discovery rate of 0.05, a later analysis linked 15,000 to 20,000 TCR beta sequences to specific HLA alleles. According to a later genetic analysis, donors in an Asian-associated ancestry cluster had fewer N-insertions in productive TCRs than the approximately 630-donor mean. In an earlier analysis of a few hundred of the donors, most TCR beta V segments were observed in productive rearrangements about 87% or about 30% of the time, broadly matching IMGT annotations. Sequencing depth was assumed to be roughly uniform across donors in the presence/absence analyses, though that assumption may not hold. The authors suggested that the approach could potentially be generalized to other disease states and immunological phenotypes. In a later analysis, HLA-associated TCR beta chains were found to be more clonally expanded and to have lower generation probabilities than equally common non-associated chains. A few of the identified cytomegalovirus-associated TCR beta chains were confirmed in vitro to be specific for cytomegalovirus antigens.

In total, fewer than 750 healthy bone marrow donors made up the cohort. At the time of sampling, every cohort member was nominally healthy, though immune exposures that went unrecorded were likely present. The donor tested CMV seronegative, placing the donor among the 300 to 450 seronegative members of the cohort. A peripheral blood sample was provided by each donor, and peripheral blood mononuclear cells were used for TCR beta sequencing. Genomic DNA was extracted from the blood cell samples with the Qiagen DNeasy Blood Extraction Kit. Worth noting for this clone: No cognate antigen has been identified for it. There are no base qualities to consult, and no much larger clone falls within one base.

The CDR3 covers 14 residues, taking in both the cysteine and the phenylalanine. Here the CDR3 DNA is all that survives: 42 bases in frame from base 1. Per the germline V gene, SGHTA is the CDR1 and FQGNSA is the CDR2. Trimming takes 6 bases off V and 3 bases off J; junction bases not matched to a gene: 7. The method was the immunoSEQ multiplex PCR assay. The multiplex PCR relied on a mix of 60 forward primers for TCR Vbeta segments and 13 reverse primers for TCR Jbeta segments. A multiplex PCR assay on genomic DNA amplified the CDR3 region of rearranged TCR beta genes. The Illumina HiSeq System was used to sequence the amplified TCR beta libraries as 87-base-pair reads. Per the authors' processing: A later analysis tallied tens of millions of unique TCR beta chains across the 666 repertoires, and roughly 11 million of those chains were shared by two or more donors. To remove PCR and sequencing errors, raw reads were error-corrected and collapsed into unique sequences using a nearest-neighbor algorithm that merged closely related sequences. V, D and J gene segments were assigned by aligning CDR3 sequences to IMGT reference sequences. For a sequence to be retained, at least a six-nucleotide match to both a V gene segment and a J gene segment was required. A rearrangement counted as productive if the CDR3 had no stop codons and remained in frame with V and J, and every other rearrangement counted as non-productive. Following IMGT convention, CDR3 was defined as the stretch from the second conserved V-encoded cysteine to the conserved J-encoded phenylalanine. The earlier analysis of approximately 500 of the donors excluded sequences that lacked an unambiguous match to a single V gene segment. In an earlier analysis of 587 of the donors, a V segment was called functional when productive rearrangements were above 56.7%, and segregating when the standard deviation between donors exceeded 5%. To diagnose cytomegalovirus status from the catalog of TCR beta chain sequences, a statistical classification framework was built. A later analysis assigned V and J genes by comparing TCR nucleotide sequences with IMGT/GENE-DB human TR gene sequences. The TCRdist pipeline was used in a later analysis to assign CDR3 sequences and most-parsimonious VDJ recombination scenarios. In a later analysis, every TCR beta chain was defined by the combination of its CDR3 amino acid sequence and its V-gene family, and reads without a unique V-gene family were dropped. To address suspected cross-contamination and a sequencing artifact, a later analysis removed around 590 highly shared, low-generation-probability nucleotide sequences. In a later analysis, a clonal expansion index for each public chain was calculated from normalized within-repertoire ranks of inferred template counts. Generation probabilities in a later analysis came from a VDJ recombination model fitted to out-of-frame rearrangements, and those results were checked against IGoR. In a later analysis, TCR-TCR, TCR-HLA and TCR-CMV co-occurrence was scored with hypergeometric tests, and a repertoire-size bias correction was applied to TCR pairs. To estimate false discovery rates, a later analysis permuted the HLA or CMV assignments 20 times. A later analysis grouped co-occurring TCRs with DBSCAN, adding TCRdist sequence similarity when clustering within HLA-allele-positive subsets. Co-occurrence clustering excluded repertoires with fewer than 30,000 or more than 120,000 public chains, plus five with anomalous nucleotide sharing. TCRdb obtained this table from immuneACCESS and retained in-frame rearrangements with V and J assigned. These tables miss some clones; where compared with another copy, unresolved V genes account for less than half of the shortfall, and the remainder is unexplained. The V and J calls and clone size were taken over from that table, and D and trimming were inferred from the DNA. The sample table records hundreds of thousands of clones; around nine tenths of these occur just once. The ten largest clones add up to about 1% of the sample.

The rearrangement joined TRBV7-2 to TRBJ1-2, with TRBD1 matching 7 junction bases. Sequenced material: PBMCs. The receptor was isolated from a woman younger than 30 in good health and CMV-seronegative. The CDR3 reads CASRPGGSDYGYTF. At the DNA level, the sequence is TGTGCCAGCAGACCAGGGGGGAGCGACTATGGCTACACCTTC.